A selection of T cell receptor beta chains follows, all from one sample in a study of human T cells and chemical hapten exposure. Using its own MiXCR run on the RACE reads, TCRdb lists one record per CDR3 protein. The data show around 350,000 distinct CDR3 sequences, around 5.5% seen once. This sample comprised whole blood, obtained in connection with sensitization to the hapten diphenylcyclopropenone (DPC). Receptors were obtained from a woman aged 18-29 years with alopecia areata. Some clones in this sample may be carry-over from other donors' samples. CDR3s include the opening cysteine and the closing phenylalanine or tryptophan. D genes are given only for firm matches. Clone size is shown for a subset of rows, as once, few, many or a class of expanded clone.

d_gene: TRBD1; j_gene: TRBJ1-1; abundance: many; v_gene: TRBV5-1; CDR3nt: TGCGCCAGCAGCTTGGGACAGGGGCAAACTGAAGCTTTCTTT; CDR3aa: CASSLGQGQTEAFF
d_gene: TRBD1; j_gene: TRBJ1-5; abundance: few; v_gene: TRBV7-9; CDR3nt: TGTGCCAGCAGCTGGGGGACAGGGAAGGATCAGCCCCAGCATTTT; CDR3aa: CASSWGTGKDQPQHF
d_gene: TRBD2; j_gene: TRBJ2-1; abundance: many; v_gene: TRBV5-1; CDR3nt: TGCGCCAGCAGCATGGGACTATCCGCCTACAATGAGCAGTTCTTC; CDR3aa: CASSMGLSAYNEQFF
d_gene: -; j_gene: TRBJ2-5; abundance: few; v_gene: TRBV25-1; CDR3nt: TGTGCCAGCAGTGCCGGACAGACCGACCTACAAGAGACCCAGTACTTC; CDR3aa: CASSAGQTDLQETQYF
d_gene: -; j_gene: TRBJ1-2; abundance: -; v_gene: TRBV28; CDR3nt: TGTGCCAGCAGTTTAGCAAGGATCAACTATGGCTACACCTTC; CDR3aa: CASSLARINYGYTF
d_gene: TRBD2; j_gene: TRBJ2-7; abundance: many; v_gene: TRBV18; CDR3nt: TGTGCCAGCTCATCGGGGGGGACTTTATACGAGCAGTACTTC; CDR3aa: CASSSGGTLYEQYF
d_gene: -; j_gene: TRBJ2-3; abundance: few; v_gene: TRBV11-2; CDR3nt: TGTGCCAGCAGCTTAGTGGGGGGCGGGGTACGGGCAGATACGCAGTATTTT; CDR3aa: CASSLVGGGVRADTQYF
d_gene: -; j_gene: TRBJ2-5; abundance: many; v_gene: TRBV4-3; CDR3nt: TGCGCCAGCAGCCAGTCGGACAGCCAAGAGACCCAGTACTTC; CDR3aa: CASSQSDSQETQYF
d_gene: -; j_gene: TRBJ2-5; abundance: -; v_gene: TRBV24-1; CDR3nt: TGTGCCACCAGTGCGGGCGGGGGCGAGAGGGCGACCCAGTACTTC; CDR3aa: CATSAGGGERATQYF
d_gene: -; j_gene: TRBJ2-7; abundance: -; v_gene: TRBV6-1; CDR3nt: TGTGCCAGCAGTGAAATTGGGCAGGTTGGTACCTACGAGCAGTACTTC; CDR3aa: CASSEIGQVGTYEQYF
d_gene: TRBD2; j_gene: TRBJ2-3; abundance: few; v_gene: TRBV5-5; CDR3nt: TGTGCCAGCAGCCCTACAGCGGGGACTAGCACAGATACGCAGTATTTT; CDR3aa: CASSPTAGTSTDTQYF
d_gene: TRBD1; j_gene: TRBJ1-1; abundance: few; v_gene: TRBV6-6; CDR3nt: TGTGCCAGCAGTTACGTGACAGGGACCGGTCACACTGAAGCTTTCTTT; CDR3aa: CASSYVTGTGHTEAFF
d_gene: -; j_gene: TRBJ2-7; abundance: -; v_gene: TRBV21-1; CDR3nt: TGTGCCAGCAGCAAGGGCCCTATCGCCTACGAGCAGTACTTC; CDR3aa: CASSKGPIAYEQYF
d_gene: TRBD2; j_gene: TRBJ2-3; abundance: -; v_gene: TRBV20-1; CDR3nt: TGCAGTGCTAGAGACCGACTAGCGGGGGACACAGATACGCAGTATTTT; CDR3aa: CSARDRLAGDTDTQYF
d_gene: TRBD2; j_gene: TRBJ2-1; abundance: many; v_gene: TRBV11-2; CDR3nt: TGTGCCAGCAGCTCCTTAGCGGGGCGGTACAATGAGCAGTTCTTC; CDR3aa: CASSSLAGRYNEQFF
d_gene: -; j_gene: TRBJ2-3; abundance: many; v_gene: TRBV11-2; CDR3nt: TGTGCCAGCAGCTTAATGGCAGGGGGCACAGATACGCAGTATTTT; CDR3aa: CASSLMAGGTDTQYF
d_gene: TRBD1; j_gene: TRBJ2-4; abundance: few; v_gene: TRBV14; CDR3nt: TGTGCCAGCAGCCAAAGGGGGCGCGCCCCCGGGAACATTCAGTACTTC; CDR3aa: CASSQRGRAPGNIQYF
d_gene: TRBD1; j_gene: TRBJ1-5; abundance: many; v_gene: TRBV27; CDR3nt: TGTGCCAGCAGTTTATACACCACAGGGGCCAGTCAGCCCCAGCATTTT; CDR3aa: CASSLYTTGASQPQHF
d_gene: -; j_gene: TRBJ2-6; abundance: -; v_gene: TRBV14; CDR3nt: TGTGCCAGCAGCCAAGATCAGAGGGCTGGGGCCAACGTCCTGACTTTC; CDR3aa: CASSQDQRAGANVLTF
d_gene: -; j_gene: TRBJ1-1; abundance: many; v_gene: TRBV14; CDR3nt: TGTGCCAGCAGTAGGACCTCGAACACTGAAGCTTTCTTT; CDR3aa: CASSRTSNTEAFF
d_gene: TRBD2; j_gene: TRBJ2-1; abundance: many; v_gene: TRBV7-2; CDR3nt: TGTGCCAGCAGCGGTCGTCCTAGCGGGGGGATCCATATCCTAAAGAACAATGAGCAGTTCTTC; CDR3aa: CASSGRPSGGIHILKNNEQFF
d_gene: TRBD1; j_gene: TRBJ2-7; abundance: -; v_gene: TRBV10-2; CDR3nt: TGCGCCAGCGTGAAAGGGACAGGCCGCTACGAGCAGTACTTC; CDR3aa: CASVKGTGRYEQYF
d_gene: -; j_gene: TRBJ2-1; abundance: few; v_gene: TRBV9; CDR3nt: TGTGCCAGCAGCGTCCGGTCCGATCCCGATGAGCAGTTCTTC; CDR3aa: CASSVRSDPDEQFF
d_gene: -; j_gene: TRBJ2-7; abundance: -; v_gene: TRBV27; CDR3nt: TGTGCCAGCAGTACGACAGGAAAGGGGTACTACGAGCAGTACTTC; CDR3aa: CASSTTGKGYYEQYF
d_gene: TRBD2; j_gene: TRBJ2-5; abundance: -; v_gene: TRBV4-2; CDR3nt: TGTGCCAGCAGCCAAGAGGGGAGCGGGGAACGCTCAGACCAAGAGACCCAGTACTTC; CDR3aa: CASSQEGSGERSDQETQYF
d_gene: TRBD1; j_gene: TRBJ2-7; abundance: many; v_gene: TRBV6-2/TRBV6-3; CDR3nt: TGTGCCAGCAGTTATAAAGAGGACGGACAGGGGGAGCAGTACTTC; CDR3aa: CASSYKEDGQGEQYF
d_gene: TRBD1; j_gene: TRBJ1-2; abundance: few; v_gene: TRBV7-2; CDR3nt: TGTGCCAGCAGCAAGGGACAGGGCCGGAATGGCTACACCTTC; CDR3aa: CASSKGQGRNGYTF
d_gene: -; j_gene: TRBJ1-6; abundance: -; v_gene: TRBV25-1; CDR3nt: TGTGCCAGCAGTGAAGGGGGCTTAGGTAATTCACCCCTCCACTTT; CDR3aa: CASSEGGLGNSPLHF
d_gene: TRBD1; j_gene: TRBJ1-5; abundance: many; v_gene: TRBV5-1; CDR3nt: TGCGCCAGCAGCCGGACAGGGGACGGGGGCAATCAGCCCCAGCATTTT; CDR3aa: CASSRTGDGGNQPQHF
d_gene: TRBD2; j_gene: TRBJ2-5; abundance: -; v_gene: TRBV7-6; CDR3nt: TGTGCCAGCAGCTTAGAGGCTAGCGGGGGGCTACATCAGGAGACCCAGTACTTC; CDR3aa: CASSLEASGGLHQETQYF
d_gene: TRBD2; j_gene: TRBJ2-7; abundance: few; v_gene: TRBV3-1; CDR3nt: TGTGCCAGCAGCCAAGGCGGGGGAACCGAGCAGTACTTC; CDR3aa: CASSQGGGTEQYF
d_gene: -; j_gene: TRBJ2-1; abundance: many; v_gene: TRBV5-1; CDR3nt: TGCGCCAGCAGCCCCCAAGGAAATGAGCAGTTCTTC; CDR3aa: CASSPQGNEQFF
d_gene: -; j_gene: TRBJ2-3; abundance: many; v_gene: TRBV29-1; CDR3nt: TGCAGCGTTGTGGATAGCACAGATACGCAGTATTTT; CDR3aa: CSVVDSTDTQYF
d_gene: -; j_gene: TRBJ1-6; abundance: few; v_gene: TRBV4-3; CDR3nt: TGCGCCAGCAGCCAAGAACAATATATATCACCCCTCCACTTT; CDR3aa: CASSQEQYISPLHF
d_gene: -; j_gene: TRBJ2-1; abundance: -; v_gene: TRBV28; CDR3nt: TGTGCCAGCAGCCCTTTGGGGCTGGGCGATGAGCAGTTCTTC; CDR3aa: CASSPLGLGDEQFF
d_gene: -; j_gene: TRBJ1-6; abundance: many; v_gene: TRBV6-5; CDR3nt: TGTGCCAGCAGTTACGGCCACCGATCTTGGAATTCACCCCTCCACTTT; CDR3aa: CASSYGHRSWNSPLHF
d_gene: TRBD1; j_gene: TRBJ1-4; abundance: few; v_gene: TRBV20-1; CDR3nt: TGCAGTGCTAGAGATTACTCCCAGGGGGCGGCTAATGAAAAACTGTTTTTT; CDR3aa: CSARDYSQGAANEKLFF
d_gene: TRBD2; j_gene: TRBJ2-3; abundance: -; v_gene: TRBV27; CDR3nt: TGTGCCAGCAGTGGCGGGACTAGCGGGGGAGATACGCAGTATTTT; CDR3aa: CASSGGTSGGDTQYF
d_gene: -; j_gene: TRBJ1-3; abundance: many; v_gene: TRBV20-1; CDR3nt: TGCAGTGCTCCCGGACAGCTTAGAAACACCATATATTTT; CDR3aa: CSAPGQLRNTIYF
d_gene: TRBD1; j_gene: TRBJ2-7; abundance: -; v_gene: TRBV5-6; CDR3nt: TGTGCCAGCAGCCGACAGGGAATGAGGTCCTACGAGCAGTACTTC; CDR3aa: CASSRQGMRSYEQYF
d_gene: -; j_gene: TRBJ1-6; abundance: many; v_gene: TRBV20-1; CDR3nt: TGCAGTGTTAAGAACACCTTACCCTATAATTCACCCCTCCACTTT; CDR3aa: CSVKNTLPYNSPLHF
d_gene: -; j_gene: TRBJ1-2; abundance: many; v_gene: TRBV29-1; CDR3nt: TGCAGCGTTGAAGAGGCCAGGGGTACGCGTGGCTACACCTTC; CDR3aa: CSVEEARGTRGYTF
d_gene: -; j_gene: TRBJ1-6; abundance: many; v_gene: TRBV6-5; CDR3nt: TGTGCCAGCAGTTACTCTAGAATAATGTGGAGCTCCTATAATTCACCCCTCCACTTT; CDR3aa: CASSYSRIMWSSYNSPLHF
d_gene: -; j_gene: TRBJ2-3; abundance: -; v_gene: TRBV18; CDR3nt: TGTGCCAGCTCAGGTCTCGAGGAGGGCACAGATACGCAGTATTTT; CDR3aa: CASSGLEEGTDTQYF
d_gene: -; j_gene: TRBJ1-1; abundance: many; v_gene: TRBV10-3; CDR3nt: TGTGCCATCAGTGAGTCGCAGGAACCAAACACTGAAGCTTTCTTT; CDR3aa: CAISESQEPNTEAFF
d_gene: -; j_gene: TRBJ2-3; abundance: -; v_gene: TRBV5-5; CDR3nt: TGTGCCAGCAGCTTGCACAGGTCAGATACGCAGTATTTT; CDR3aa: CASSLHRSDTQYF
d_gene: -; j_gene: TRBJ1-2; abundance: few; v_gene: TRBV28; CDR3nt: TGTGCCAGTCAGTCCGGAGCTAACTATGGCTACACCTTC; CDR3aa: CASQSGANYGYTF
d_gene: -; j_gene: TRBJ1-2; abundance: many; v_gene: TRBV2; CDR3nt: TGTGCCAGCCGTTTTACAGCGAATAACTATGGCTACACCTTC; CDR3aa: CASRFTANNYGYTF
d_gene: -; j_gene: TRBJ2-4; abundance: many; v_gene: TRBV7-8; CDR3nt: TGTGCCAGCAGCCCCTCGCCGGCCAAAAACATTCAGTACTTC; CDR3aa: CASSPSPAKNIQYF
d_gene: TRBD1; j_gene: TRBJ1-4; abundance: -; v_gene: TRBV5-1; CDR3nt: TGCGCCAGCAGCTCGTGGGGGACAGCGAATGAAAAACTGTTTTTT; CDR3aa: CASSSWGTANEKLFF
d_gene: -; j_gene: TRBJ2-2; abundance: many; v_gene: TRBV4-3; CDR3nt: TGCGCCAGCAGCCAAGACAGGAGCAACACCGGGGAGCTGTTTTTT; CDR3aa: CASSQDRSNTGELFF
d_gene: -; j_gene: TRBJ2-5; abundance: many; v_gene: TRBV5-1; CDR3nt: TGTGCCAGCAGCTTCCAAGAGACCCAGTACTTC; CDR3aa: CASSFQETQYF
d_gene: -; j_gene: TRBJ2-3; abundance: few; v_gene: TRBV4-1; CDR3nt: TGCGCCAGCAGCCAAGAGGGAGGCTTTCCGACAGATACGCAGTATTTT; CDR3aa: CASSQEGGFPTDTQYF
d_gene: -; j_gene: TRBJ2-1; abundance: many; v_gene: TRBV9; CDR3nt: TGTGCCAGCACCCGACAGACCGGGGGTTGGGATGAGCAGTTCTTC; CDR3aa: CASTRQTGGWDEQFF
d_gene: -; j_gene: TRBJ2-3; abundance: few; v_gene: TRBV6-2/TRBV6-3; CDR3nt: TGTGCCAGCAGTATGGACTCAAGCACAGATACGCAGTATTTT; CDR3aa: CASSMDSSTDTQYF
d_gene: TRBD1; j_gene: TRBJ2-3; abundance: few; v_gene: TRBV7-2; CDR3nt: TGTGCCAGCAGCCCACAGGGGGCCAGAGTAGCAGGGGCAGATACGCAGTATTTT; CDR3aa: CASSPQGARVAGADTQYF
d_gene: -; j_gene: TRBJ2-3; abundance: many; v_gene: TRBV20-1; CDR3nt: TGCAGTGCTAGAAGGTCCACAGATACGCAGTATTTT; CDR3aa: CSARRSTDTQYF
d_gene: -; j_gene: TRBJ2-1; abundance: medium-sized; v_gene: TRBV6-2/TRBV6-3; CDR3nt: TGTGCCAGCAGTTACCCCCAGAATGAGCAGTTCTTC; CDR3aa: CASSYPQNEQFF
d_gene: -; j_gene: TRBJ1-2; abundance: -; v_gene: TRBV7-7; CDR3nt: TGTGCTAGCAGCCCCTTCGAATGGGGGGTGGAAGGCTACACCTTC; CDR3aa: CASSPFEWGVEGYTF